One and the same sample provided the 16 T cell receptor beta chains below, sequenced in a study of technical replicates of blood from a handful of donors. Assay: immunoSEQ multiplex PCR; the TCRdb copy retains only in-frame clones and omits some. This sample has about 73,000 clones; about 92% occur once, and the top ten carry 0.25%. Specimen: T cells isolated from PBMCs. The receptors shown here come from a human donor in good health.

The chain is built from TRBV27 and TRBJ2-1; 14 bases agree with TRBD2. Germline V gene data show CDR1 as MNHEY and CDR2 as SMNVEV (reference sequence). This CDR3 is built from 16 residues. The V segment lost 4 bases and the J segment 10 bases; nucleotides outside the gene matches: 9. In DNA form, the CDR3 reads TGTGCCAGCAGTTCGGGACTAGCGGGAGTAATCGGGGAGCAGTTCTTC. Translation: CASSSGLAGVIGEQFF.

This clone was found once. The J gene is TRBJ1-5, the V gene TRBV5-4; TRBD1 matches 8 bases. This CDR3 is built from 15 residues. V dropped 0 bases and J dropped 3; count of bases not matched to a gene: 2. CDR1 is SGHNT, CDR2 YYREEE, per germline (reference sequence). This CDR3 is CASSLGTGLNQPQHF. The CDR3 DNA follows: TGTGCCAGCAGCTTGGGGACAGGGCTCAATCAGCCCCAGCATTTT.

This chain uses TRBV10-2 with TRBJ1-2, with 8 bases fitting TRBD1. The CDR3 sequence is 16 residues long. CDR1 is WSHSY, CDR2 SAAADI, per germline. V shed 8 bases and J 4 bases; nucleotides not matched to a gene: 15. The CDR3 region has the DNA TGCGCCAGCTATGGGGTACAGACAGGGGATTCCTATGGCTACACCTTC. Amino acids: CASYGVQTGDSYGYTF.

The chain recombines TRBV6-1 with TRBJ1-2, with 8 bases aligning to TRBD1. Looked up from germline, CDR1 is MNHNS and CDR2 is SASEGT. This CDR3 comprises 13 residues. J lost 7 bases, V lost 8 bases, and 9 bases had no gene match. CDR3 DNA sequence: TGTGCCAGCGCACGGCAGGGGGCGCGTGGCTACACCTTC. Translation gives CASARQGARGYTF.

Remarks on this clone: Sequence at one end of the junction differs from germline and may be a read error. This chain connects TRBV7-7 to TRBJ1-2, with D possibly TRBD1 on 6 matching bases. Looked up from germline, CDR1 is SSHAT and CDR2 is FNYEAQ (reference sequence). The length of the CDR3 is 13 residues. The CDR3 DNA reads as TGTGCTAGCAGCCCAACGACAGGATCGGGCTACACCTTC. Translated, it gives CASSPTTGSGYTF.

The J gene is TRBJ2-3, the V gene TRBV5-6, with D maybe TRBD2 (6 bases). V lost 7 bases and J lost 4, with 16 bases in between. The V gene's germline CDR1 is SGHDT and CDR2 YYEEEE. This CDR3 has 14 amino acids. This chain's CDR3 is CASGGAGLADTQYF. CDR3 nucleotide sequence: TGTGCCAGCGGCGGGGCGGGGCTTGCAGATACGCAGTATTTT.

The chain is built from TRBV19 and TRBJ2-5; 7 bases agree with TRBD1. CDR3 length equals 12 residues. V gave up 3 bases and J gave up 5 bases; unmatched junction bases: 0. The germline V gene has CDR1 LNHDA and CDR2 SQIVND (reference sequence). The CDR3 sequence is CASSIRGETQYF. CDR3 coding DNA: TGTGCCAGTAGTATCAGGGGGGAGACCCAGTACTTC. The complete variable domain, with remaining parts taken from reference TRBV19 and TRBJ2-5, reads DGGITQSPKYLFRKEGQNVTLSCEQNLNHDAMYWYRQDPGQGLRLIYYSQIVNDFQKGDIAEGYSVSREKKESFPLTVTSAQKNPTAFYLCASSIRGETQYFGPGTRLLVL.

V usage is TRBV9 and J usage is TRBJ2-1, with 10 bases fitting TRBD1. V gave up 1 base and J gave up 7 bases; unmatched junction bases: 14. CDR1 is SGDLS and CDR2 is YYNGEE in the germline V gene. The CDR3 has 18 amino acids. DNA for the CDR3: TGTGCCAGCAGCGTACTGTCTCCGGGACAGGGGAAGGGGAATGAGCAGTTCTTC. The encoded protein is CASSVLSPGQGKGNEQFF.

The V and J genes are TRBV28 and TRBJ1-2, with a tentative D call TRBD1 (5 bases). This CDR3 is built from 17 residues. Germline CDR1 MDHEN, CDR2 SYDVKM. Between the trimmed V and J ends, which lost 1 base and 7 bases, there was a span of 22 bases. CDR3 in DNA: TGTGCCAGCAGTTTATTCTACCTTGGGGGGTCCGGTAGTGGCTACACCTTC. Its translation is CASSLFYLGGSGSGYTF.

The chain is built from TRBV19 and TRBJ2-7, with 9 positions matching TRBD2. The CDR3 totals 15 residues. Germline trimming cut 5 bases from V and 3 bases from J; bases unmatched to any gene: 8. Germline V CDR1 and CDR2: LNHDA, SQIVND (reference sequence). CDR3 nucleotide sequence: TGTGCCAGTAGTTATAGAGTAGCGGGGGTCTACGAGCAGTACTTC. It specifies CASSYRVAGVYEQYF.

The CDR3 nucleotides are TGCAGCGCAGGGGACAGGTCCACCGGGGAGCTGTTTTTT. Its protein is CSAGDRSTGELFF. The chain joins TRBV29-1 to TRBJ2-2, with TRBD1 matching over 8 bases. CDR1 is SQVTM and CDR2 is ANQGSEA in the germline V gene. The CDR3 spans 13 residues. Losses at the gene ends were 7 bases for V and 4 bases for J; bases not matched to a gene: 5.

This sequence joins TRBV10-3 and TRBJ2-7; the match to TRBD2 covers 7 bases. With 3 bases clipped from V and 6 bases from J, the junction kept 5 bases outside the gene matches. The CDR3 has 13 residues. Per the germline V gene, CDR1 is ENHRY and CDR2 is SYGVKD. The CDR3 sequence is CAISEGGSVEQYF. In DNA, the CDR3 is TGTGCCATCAGTGAAGGCGGGAGTGTCGAGCAGTACTTC.

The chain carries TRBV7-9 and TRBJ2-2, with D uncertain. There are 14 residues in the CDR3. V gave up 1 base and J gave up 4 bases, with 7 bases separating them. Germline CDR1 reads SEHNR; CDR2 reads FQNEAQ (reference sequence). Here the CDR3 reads CASSLGISTGELFF. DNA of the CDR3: TGTGCCAGCAGCTTAGGTATCTCCACCGGGGAGCTGTTTTTT.

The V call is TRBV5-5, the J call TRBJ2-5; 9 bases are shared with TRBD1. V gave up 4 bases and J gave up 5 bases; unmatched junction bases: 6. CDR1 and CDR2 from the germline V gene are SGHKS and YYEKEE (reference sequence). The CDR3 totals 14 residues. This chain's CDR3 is CASSDGTGRETQYF. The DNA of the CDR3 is TGTGCCAGCAGCGATGGGACAGGGAGGGAGACCCAGTACTTC.

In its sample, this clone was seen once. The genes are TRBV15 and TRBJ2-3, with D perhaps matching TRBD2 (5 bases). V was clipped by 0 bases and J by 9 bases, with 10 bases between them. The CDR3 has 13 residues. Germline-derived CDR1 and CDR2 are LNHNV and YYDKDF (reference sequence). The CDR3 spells CATSRDNSGTQYF. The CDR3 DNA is TGTGCCACCAGCAGAGATAATTCGGGGACGCAGTATTTT. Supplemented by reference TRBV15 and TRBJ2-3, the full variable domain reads DAMVIQNPRYQVTQFGKPVTLSCSQTLNHNVMYWYQQKSSQAPKLLFHYYDKDFNNEADTPDNFQSRRPNTSFCFLDIRSPGLGDTAMYLCATSRDNSGTQYFGPGTRLTVL.

In DNA, the CDR3 is TGCAGCACTAGCGGGAGTTTTTCCTACAATGAGCAGTTCTTC. Protein product: CSTSGSFSYNEQFF. The chain links TRBV29-1 to TRBJ2-1, with TRBD2 identical over 11 bases. The CDR3 runs to 14 residues. Germline lookup yields CDR1 SQVTM and CDR2 ANQGSEA. The J segment lost 1 base and the V segment lost 8 bases, leaving 4 bases of the junction unmatched.